What follows are 25 T cell receptor beta chains derived from one specimen sequenced in a study of blood T cell repertoires in COVID-19 (dated by TCRdb to the early 2020s). Library preparation was by the immunoSEQ multiplex PCR assay. TCRdb holds this immuneACCESS table with in-frame rearrangements only. Some clones are missing; in checked studies, unresolved V genes explain under half, and the rest has no known cause. This sample has over 200,000 clones in its table, and 80% to 85% of those were observed once. The ten largest clones capture 27% of the sample. What was sequenced was peripheral blood. The receptors originated from a man between 40 and 49 years old with acute or convalescent COVID-19.

This chain uses TRBV3-1 (or the pseudogene TRBV3-2) with TRBJ1-1; 7 positions match TRBD1. Germline assignment: CDR1 LGHDT and CDR2 YNNKEL (reference sequence). This CDR3 is 14 amino acids long. Unmatched junction bases numbered 3, after V lost 4 bases and J lost 1 base. The CDR3 loop reads CASSRGQENTEAFF. The CDR3 bases are TGTGCCAGCAGCCGCGGACAGGAGAACACTGAAGCTTTCTTT.

V is TRBV11-2 and J is TRBJ2-7, with 8 bases lining up with TRBD2. With V trimmed by 6 bases and J by 2 bases, 9 bases remained unmatched. Germline V gene sequence: CDR1 SGHAT, CDR2 FQNNGV. The CDR3 has 15 amino acids. In nucleotides, the CDR3 is TGTGCCAGCAGTCTAAGCGGGAGACTACCCTACGAGCAGTACTTC. The encoded protein is CASSLSGRLPYEQYF.

The V call is TRBV27, the J call TRBJ2-7; TRBD1 agrees at 12 bases. The germline gives CDR1 MNHEY, CDR2 SMNVEV (reference sequence). V was pared by 6 bases and J by 6 bases, with 9 bases of the junction left unmatched. CDR3 length equals 15 residues. The CDR3 DNA reads TGTGCCAGCAGAGATACCGGGACAGGGGGCAGCGAGCAGTACTTC. Translating gives CASRDTGTGGSEQYF.

J is TRBJ2-4 and V is TRBV29-1; no clear D gene. V was pared by 7 bases and J by 0 bases, with 10 bases between. The CDR3 contains 13 residues. The germline V gene has CDR1 SQVTM and CDR2 ANQGSEA. Here the CDR3 reads CSAYGQAKNIQYF. As DNA, the CDR3 is TGCAGCGCGTATGGGCAAGCCAAAAACATTCAGTACTTC.

The J gene is TRBJ1-5, the V gene TRBV5-1; weak D call: TRBD1 (6 bases). The CDR3 has 15 amino acids. The V gene's germline CDR1 is SGHRS and CDR2 YFSETQ. V lost 0 bases and J 5 bases, leaving 12 bases between the germline ends. The CDR3 here is CASSLGTEGHQPQHF. DNA of the CDR3: TGCGCCAGCAGCTTGGGGACAGAAGGGCATCAGCCCCAGCATTTT.

The chain is built from TRBV27 and TRBJ2-3, with 8 bases matching TRBD1. Trimming at V came to 3 bases and at J to 4 bases, leaving 3 bases not matched to a gene. This CDR3 comprises 14 residues. Germline CDR1 is MNHEY and CDR2 is SMNVEV (reference sequence). CDR3 sequence reads: CASSFEDRADTQYF. CDR3 bases: TGTGCCAGCAGTTTCGAGGACAGGGCAGATACGCAGTATTTT.

The chain is built from TRBV2 and TRBJ1-2; D is ambiguous. V was shortened by 8 bases and J by 0 bases, with 10 bases between the two germline ends. Germline CDR1 and CDR2: SNHLY and FYNNEI. The CDR3 totals 13 residues. CDR3: CASLDGTNYGYTF. The CDR3 DNA follows: TGTGCCAGCCTGGACGGGACTAACTATGGCTACACCTTC.

V is TRBV5-1 and J is TRBJ2-2; TRBD1 is a possible D gene (6 bases). Trimming took off 1 base at V and 4 bases at J, with 20 bases between the two ends. This CDR3 is built from 18 residues. The germline V gene encodes CDR1 SGHRS and CDR2 YFSETQ. This CDR3 is CASSLSPGASAGTGELFF. The CDR3 nucleotides read TGCGCCAGCAGCTTGAGTCCAGGGGCCTCCGCCGGCACCGGGGAGCTGTTTTTT.

The J gene is TRBJ2-1, the V gene TRBV7-2; 11 nucleotides align to TRBD2. This CDR3 is built from 14 residues. Germline V gene sequence: CDR1 SGHTA, CDR2 FQGNSA. V trimming: 4 bases; J trimming: 7 bases; junction bases outside the gene matches: 3. The DNA for the CDR3 is TGTGCCAGCAGCTCGGGACTAGCGGAGAATGAGCAGTTCTTC. Protein product: CASSSGLAENEQFF.

The chain has TRBV19 and TRBJ2-1; TRBD2 is a possible D gene (5 bases). CDR1 and CDR2 (germline): LNHDA, SQIVND (reference sequence). Trimming pared 3 bases from V and 0 bases from J, leaving 9 bases between. This CDR3 has 15 residues. The CDR3 spells CASSMGVISYNEQFF. The CDR3 DNA is TGTGCCAGTAGTATGGGAGTCATCTCCTACAATGAGCAGTTCTTC.

This clone was seen more than once but under ten times. The rearrangement joins TRBV6-5 to TRBJ2-3, with 7 bases aligning to TRBD1. The CDR3 spans 15 residues. Germline CDR1 MNHEY, CDR2 SVGAGI. Trimming at V came to 6 bases and at J to 5 bases, leaving 11 bases not matched to a gene. The CDR3, as DNA: TGTGCCAGCAGGCCGTCCGGGACAGCAGGAGATACGCAGTATTTT. As protein: CASRPSGTAGDTQYF.

The chain uses TRBV24-1 and TRBJ1-4; D uncertain. This CDR3 contains 14 residues. With 4 bases removed from V and 7 bases from J, the gap between germline ends came to 12 bases. The V gene's germline CDR1 is KGHDR and CDR2 SFDVKD. The CDR3 DNA reads TGTGCCACCAGTGAGGGCACCCTTCCTGAAAAACTGTTTTTT. Translated, it gives CATSEGTLPEKLFF.

This chain connects TRBV29-1 to TRBJ1-5; D not resolved. The V end lost 7 bases, the J end lost 4 bases, and 11 bases lay between the germline ends. The CDR3 extends over 12 amino acids. CDR1 and CDR2 from the germline V gene are SQVTM and ANQGSEA. CDR3: CSAGTGNQPQHF. The CDR3 DNA follows: TGCAGCGCCGGTACCGGGAATCAGCCCCAGCATTTT.

In this sample, this clone turned up once. The chain joins TRBV19 to TRBJ2-7, with D possibly being TRBD2 (5 bases). V gave up 4 bases and J gave up 2 bases, with 12 bases separating them. CDR3 length equals 14 residues. Per the germline V gene, CDR1 is LNHDA and CDR2 is SQIVND (reference sequence). The CDR3 loop reads CASSTPDYPYEQYF. In nucleotides, the CDR3 is TGTGCCAGTAGTACGCCTGACTATCCCTACGAGCAGTACTTC. The whole variable domain, filled in from reference TRBV19 and TRBJ2-7, reads DGGITQSPKYLFRKEGQNVTLSCEQNLNHDAMYWYRQDPGQGLRLIYYSQIVNDFQKGDIAEGYSVSREKKESFPLTVTSAQKNPTAFYLCASSTPDYPYEQYFGPGTRLTVT.

This clone was found a few times. The chain joins TRBV19 to TRBJ1-4; D gene ambiguous. V shed 7 bases and J shed 8 bases, with 14 bases lying between them. The CDR3 totals 13 residues. Germline V CDR1 and CDR2: LNHDA, SQIVND (reference sequence). The CDR3 nucleotides are TGTGCCAGTACGGCTGTGTCGCGGGAAAAACTGTTTTTT. It codes for CASTAVSREKLFF.

The V call is TRBV5-1, the J call TRBJ2-3; D is perhaps TRBD2 (6 bases). This CDR3 is built from 16 residues. V dropped 4 bases and J dropped 5 bases, with 20 bases sitting between them. Looked up from germline, CDR1 is SGHRS and CDR2 is YFSETQ. This chain's CDR3 is CASSPGTGARGDTQYF. As DNA, the CDR3 is TGCGCCAGCAGCCCCGGTACTGGGGCGCGGGGAGATACGCAGTATTTT.

The rearrangement uses TRBV7-8 and TRBJ2-3; maybe TRBD2 (6 bases). This CDR3 has 13 amino acids. Looked up from germline, CDR1 is SGHVS and CDR2 is FQNEAQ. The V end lost 2 bases, the J end lost 10 bases, and 13 bases lay between the germline ends. This CDR3 is CASSLHPGGSQYF. CDR3 nucleotide sequence: TGTGCCAGCAGCTTACACCCTGGAGGGTCGCAGTATTTT. The complete variable domain, with remaining parts taken from reference TRBV7-8 and TRBJ2-3, reads GAGVSQSPRYKVAKRGQDVALRCDPISGHVSLFWYQQALGQGPEFLTYFQNEAQLDKSGLPSDRFFAERPEGSVSTLKIQRTQQEDSAVYLCASSLHPGGSQYFGPGTRLTVL.

The chain carries TRBV7-2 and TRBJ1-6, with 7 bases that match TRBD1. Looked up from germline, CDR1 is SGHTA and CDR2 is FQGNSA. With V trimmed by 5 bases and J by 5 bases, 6 bases remained unmatched. The CDR3 sequence is 15 residues long. The CDR3 bases are TGTGCCAGCAGCCTCCGGACAGGAAATAATTCACCCCTCCACTTT. Its translation: CASSLRTGNNSPLHF. The variable domain in full, completed from reference TRBV7-2 and TRBJ1-6, reads GAGVSQSPSNKVTEKGKDVELRCDPISGHTALYWYRQSLGQGLEFLIYFQGNSAPDKSGLPSDRFSAERTGGSVSTLTIQRTQQEDSAVYLCASSLRTGNNSPLHFGNGTRLTVT.

The rearrangement joins TRBV10-1 to TRBJ2-1; 8 bases are a match to TRBD2. The germline CDR1 and CDR2 sequences are WNHNN and SYGVQD (reference sequence). The CDR3 has 16 residues. V shed 4 bases and J 1 base; nucleotides not matched to a gene: 6. The CDR3 spells CASSGLAGYSYNEQFF. CDR3 DNA sequence: TGCGCCAGCAGTGGGTTAGCGGGATATTCCTACAATGAGCAGTTCTTC.

This clone was detected a few times. This chain links TRBV2 with TRBJ2-6; D might be TRBD1 (6 bases). V was shortened by 8 bases and J by 2 bases, with 19 bases between the two germline ends. Looked up from germline, CDR1 is SNHLY and CDR2 is FYNNEI. This CDR3 is built from 17 residues. In nucleotides, the CDR3 is TGTGCCAGCGCGCCCGGACAGACAAGGGCTGGGGCCAACGTCCTGACTTTC. Translated: CASAPGQTRAGANVLTF.

V is TRBV27 and J is TRBJ2-1; 14 positions agree with TRBD2. Germline V gives CDR1 MNHEY, CDR2 SMNVEV (reference sequence). CDR3 length equals 15 residues. V lost 6 bases and J lost 6; bases outside the gene matches: 4. CDR3 nucleotide sequence: TGTGCCAGCAGGGTGGGGACTAGCGGGAGCAATGAGCAGTTCTTC. It translates to CASRVGTSGSNEQFF.

The J gene is TRBJ2-7, the V gene TRBV19; tentative D call: TRBD2 (6 bases). Deletions cut 0 bases from V and 2 bases from J, with 11 bases between. This CDR3 contains 15 residues. Germline V CDR1 and CDR2: LNHDA, SQIVND (reference sequence). CDR3 residues: CASSIDRGGAYEQYF. The CDR3, as DNA: TGTGCCAGTAGTATAGACCGAGGAGGGGCCTACGAGCAGTACTTC.

The CDR3 protein is CATVPAGASDTEAFF. The CDR3, as DNA: TGTGCCACCGTTCCGGCGGGAGCTAGTGACACTGAAGCTTTCTTT. V usage is TRBV28 and J usage is TRBJ1-1; D not certain. Trimming stripped 10 bases from V and 3 bases from J, with 21 bases between. CDR1 and CDR2 from the germline V gene are MDHEN and SYDVKM. The CDR3 spans 15 residues.

The CDR3 DNA reads TGCGCCAGCAGCCCCAGTTCAGCGGGAGAGGGAGAGACCCAGTACTTC. It specifies CASSPSSAGEGETQYF. V usage is TRBV5-1 and J usage is TRBJ2-5; 8 bases are a match to TRBD2. This CDR3 is 16 amino acids long. V gave up 4 bases and J gave up 4 bases; unmatched junction bases: 12. CDR1 SGHRS and CDR2 YFSETQ come from the germline V gene.

V gene TRBV19 combines with J gene TRBJ2-1; 12 nucleotides agree with TRBD1. The CDR3 sequence is 15 residues long. Germline-derived CDR1 and CDR2 are LNHDA and SQIVND (reference sequence). The V segment lost 8 bases and the J segment 6 bases; nucleotides outside the gene matches: 8. CDR3 protein: CASSRGQGAFNEQFF. The CDR3 nucleotides read TGTGCCAGTTCCAGGGGACAGGGGGCTTTCAATGAGCAGTTCTTC.